Listed below are T cell receptor beta chains from one sample, sequenced in a study of graft-versus-host responses after intestinal transplantation. TCRdb keeps only in-frame clones here, not all; method: immunoSEQ multiplex PCR. The data contain over 90,000 clones, 91% of them singletons. These receptors are not linked to any known antigen. Sequenced material: unstimulated CD4+ T cells sorted from spleen or lymph node cells, taken before transplant. Every receptor here comes from a human donor who was the organ donor for an intestinal transplant. CDR3s include the opening cysteine and the closing phenylalanine or tryptophan. Fields, in order: V gene, J gene, CDR3 length, D gene, clone size, CDR3 DNA, CDR3 protein. The D gene is left open where the match is weak. Some rows mark clone size as missing; the rest say once, few, many or name a class of expanded clone.

V gene: TRBV11-2; J gene: TRBJ1-2; CDR3 length: 14; D gene: TRBD1; clone size: NA; CDR3 DNA: TGTGCCAGCAGTCAGCCGGGACAGAGCTATGGCTACACCTTC; CDR3 protein: CASSQPGQSYGYTF
V gene: TRBV11-1; J gene: TRBJ2-2; CDR3 length: 16; D gene: TRBD2; clone size: NA; CDR3 DNA: TGTGCCAGCAGCAACGTGGCGGGGGGGCCGGTCGGGGAGCTGTTTTTT; CDR3 protein: CASSNVAGGPVGELFF
V gene: TRBV2; J gene: TRBJ2-7; CDR3 length: 12; D gene: NA; clone size: NA; CDR3 DNA: TGTGCCAGCAGTCGGGTAAACTACGAGCAGTACTTC; CDR3 protein: CASSRVNYEQYF
V gene: TRBV28; J gene: TRBJ2-7; CDR3 length: 14; D gene: NA; clone size: NA; CDR3 DNA: TGTGCCAGCAGCACCCGACACGGGGTGTACGAGCAGTACTTC; CDR3 protein: CASSTRHGVYEQYF
V gene: TRBV6-4; J gene: TRBJ1-2; CDR3 length: 15; D gene: TRBD1; clone size: once; CDR3 DNA: TGTGCCAGCAGCCCGAGGACAGGGGGCGCGTTCGGCTACACCTTC; CDR3 protein: CASSPRTGGAFGYTF
V gene: TRBV10-3; J gene: TRBJ2-7; CDR3 length: 14; D gene: TRBD1; clone size: NA; CDR3 DNA: TGTGCCATCAGTGGGGGGACAGGTATAGGGGAGCAGTACTTC; CDR3 protein: CAISGGTGIGEQYF
V gene: TRBV5-1; J gene: TRBJ2-5; CDR3 length: 15; D gene: TRBD2; clone size: NA; CDR3 DNA: TGCGCCAGCTCCAGACTAGCGGGGGGGGATGAGACCCAGTACTTC; CDR3 protein: CASSRLAGGDETQYF
V gene: TRBV9; J gene: TRBJ1-5; CDR3 length: 14; D gene: NA; clone size: once; CDR3 DNA: TGTGCCAGCAGCGTAGGGACAGCCCGGGGGCCCCAGCATTTT; CDR3 protein: CASSVGTARGPQHF
V gene: TRBV30; J gene: TRBJ2-1; CDR3 length: 14; D gene: TRBD2; clone size: NA; CDR3 DNA: TGTGCCTGGAAGCGGGGGGGCTCCTACAATGAGCAGTTCTTC; CDR3 protein: CAWKRGGSYNEQFF
V gene: TRBV28; J gene: TRBJ2-1; CDR3 length: 16; D gene: TRBD2; clone size: NA; CDR3 DNA: TGTGCCAGCAGTTTATTGGGGCTAGCGGGGACCAATGAGCAGTTCTTC; CDR3 protein: CASSLLGLAGTNEQFF
V gene: TRBV15; J gene: TRBJ1-5; CDR3 length: 17; D gene: NA; clone size: NA; CDR3 DNA: TGTGCCACCAGCAGAGGCACGATATACGGTCGGGGTCAGCCCCAGCATTTT; CDR3 protein: CATSRGTIYGRGQPQHF
V gene: TRBV10-3; J gene: TRBJ2-7; CDR3 length: 14; D gene: NA; clone size: NA; CDR3 DNA: TGTGCCATCAGTGGGGGGGGCGGCTCCTACGAGCAGTACTTC; CDR3 protein: CAISGGGGSYEQYF
V gene: TRBV23-1; J gene: TRBJ1-2; CDR3 length: 14; D gene: NA; clone size: once; CDR3 DNA: TGCGCCAGCAGTCAATCCAACAGCTACTATGGCTACACCTTC; CDR3 protein: CASSQSNSYYGYTF
V gene: TRBV15; J gene: TRBJ1-2; CDR3 length: 16; D gene: TRBD1; clone size: NA; CDR3 DNA: TGTGCCACCAGCAGGCCCCCGGGACAGGGGAACTATGGCTACACCTTC; CDR3 protein: CATSRPPGQGNYGYTF
V gene: TRBV10-2; J gene: TRBJ2-5; CDR3 length: 13; D gene: NA; clone size: NA; CDR3 DNA: TGCGCCAGCAGAAACCTCGTCGGAGAGACCCAGTACTTC; CDR3 protein: CASRNLVGETQYF
V gene: TRBV7-2; J gene: TRBJ1-2; CDR3 length: 17; D gene: TRBD1; clone size: NA; CDR3 DNA: TGTGCCAGCAGCTTACAGCCGGGACAGACTTTTAACTATGGCTACACCTTC; CDR3 protein: CASSLQPGQTFNYGYTF
V gene: TRBV9; J gene: TRBJ2-5; CDR3 length: 18; D gene: TRBD1; clone size: NA; CDR3 DNA: TGTGCCAGCAGCGTAGGTCTTAACAACAGGGGCGTACAAGAGACCCAGTACTTC; CDR3 protein: CASSVGLNNRGVQETQYF
V gene: TRBV7-7; J gene: TRBJ2-1; CDR3 length: 15; D gene: TRBD2; clone size: NA; CDR3 DNA: TGTGCTAGCAGCTTAATGCTAGCGGGGGGTCATGAGCAGTTCTTC; CDR3 protein: CASSLMLAGGHEQFF
V gene: TRBV5-1; J gene: TRBJ1-1; CDR3 length: 17; D gene: TRBD1; clone size: NA; CDR3 DNA: TGCGCCAGCAGCTTTGGGGGGACAGGGCGCCCGAACACTGAAGCTTTCTTT; CDR3 protein: CASSFGGTGRPNTEAFF
V gene: TRBV7-2; J gene: TRBJ1-4; CDR3 length: 16; D gene: NA; clone size: NA; CDR3 DNA: TGTGCCAGCAGCTTAGGGACCGGGGGGCGGGGAGAAAAACTGTTTTTT; CDR3 protein: CASSLGTGGRGEKLFF
V gene: TRBV4-2; J gene: TRBJ1-3; CDR3 length: 18; D gene: TRBD1; clone size: NA; CDR3 DNA: TGTGCCAGCAGCCTCCAGACAGGGTGGACTTTATCTGGAAACACCATATATTTT; CDR3 protein: CASSLQTGWTLSGNTIYF
V gene: TRBV4-2; J gene: TRBJ2-3; CDR3 length: 16; D gene: NA; clone size: NA; CDR3 DNA: TGTGCCAGCAGCCAAGTACCAGGCTCTAGCACAGATACGCAGTATTTT; CDR3 protein: CASSQVPGSSTDTQYF
V gene: TRBV7-2; J gene: TRBJ2-3; CDR3 length: 14; D gene: TRBD2; clone size: NA; CDR3 DNA: TGTGCCAGCAGCTGGACTAGCGGCACAGATACGCAGTATTTT; CDR3 protein: CASSWTSGTDTQYF
V gene: TRBV5-6; J gene: TRBJ2-1; CDR3 length: 15; D gene: TRBD1; clone size: NA; CDR3 DNA: TGTGCCAGCAGCATACAGGGGGTTAAGGTAAATGAGCAGTTCTTC; CDR3 protein: CASSIQGVKVNEQFF
V gene: TRBV2; J gene: TRBJ1-4; CDR3 length: 14; D gene: TRBD1; clone size: once; CDR3 DNA: TGTGCCAGCAGGATGGACAGGGGCCGCGAAAAACTGTTTTTT; CDR3 protein: CASRMDRGREKLFF
V gene: TRBV6-5; J gene: TRBJ2-1; CDR3 length: 12; D gene: NA; clone size: NA; CDR3 DNA: TGTGCCAGCAGCGACATGTCCGGTGAGCAGTTCTTC; CDR3 protein: CASSDMSGEQFF
V gene: TRBV7-4; J gene: TRBJ1-5; CDR3 length: 14; D gene: TRBD1; clone size: NA; CDR3 DNA: TGTGCCAGCAGCCCCGACAGGGGGCATCAGCCCCAGCATTTT; CDR3 protein: CASSPDRGHQPQHF
V gene: TRBV5-6; J gene: TRBJ2-1; CDR3 length: 15; D gene: TRBD2; clone size: NA; CDR3 DNA: TGTGCCAGCAGCTTCGCGCTAGCGGGGACCAATGAGCAGTTCTTC; CDR3 protein: CASSFALAGTNEQFF
V gene: TRBV7-9; J gene: TRBJ1-4; CDR3 length: 14; D gene: NA; clone size: NA; CDR3 DNA: TGTGCCAGCAGCTTAATCGGGGTCGGTGAAAAACTGTTTTTT; CDR3 protein: CASSLIGVGEKLFF